This T cell receptor beta chain was sequenced in a study of blood T cell repertoires in COVID-19. Study-level information: Samples representing acute and convalescent COVID-19 were sourced from the United States, Italy and Spain.

The method was immunoSEQ multiplex PCR; TCRdb's version includes in-frame clones alone and lacks a portion of them. The data hold hundreds of thousands of clones, with approximately 90% observed a single time. The CDR3 spans 16 residues. CDR1 and CDR2 (germline): SNHLY, FYNNEI. With V trimmed by 5 bases and J by 1 base, 9 bases remained unmatched. Everyone who took part was about 18 to 90 years old, and they came from about two dozen US areas. Assignments of participants to cohorts depended upon their own reported clinical history. The sample taken for sequencing was PBMCs or T cells enriched from blood (not recorded which). This rearrangement joins TRBV2 to TRBJ2-7; 9 nucleotides align to TRBD1. This sequence originates from a middle-aged woman who had recovered from COVID-19. CDR3 in amino acids: CASSHHGTGSSYEQYF. Written as DNA, the CDR3 is TGTGCCAGCAGTCACCACGGGACAGGGTCGTCCTACGAGCAGTACTTC.